A selection of T cell receptor beta chains follows, all from one sample in a study of T-cell memory formation after mild COVID-19. One entry per CDR3 protein results from TCRdb running MiXCR on the 5' RACE reads. This table has under 550,000 distinct CDR3 sequences, about 20% appearing once. Sequences were obtained from PBMCs or a T cell subset sorted from them (not recorded which). The receptors come from an adult woman who had mild COVID-19 (a few samples of this study predate the infection). Cell type and time point are not known. CDR3s include the opening cysteine and the closing phenylalanine or tryptophan. Each record gives: CDR3 length, J gene, V gene, D gene, clone size, CDR3 protein, CDR3 DNA. The D gene is left open where the match is weak. Expanded clones get a size class; other rows say once, few or many, or leave the size out.

>16|TRBJ2-1|TRBV4-1|TRBD1|few
CASSQVFGQGVREQFF
TGCGCCAGCAGCCAAGTTTTTGGACAGGGGGTAAGGGAGCAGTTCTTC
>14|TRBJ2-1|TRBV4-3|TRBD2|few
CASSQDPSLAEQFF
TGCGCCAGCAGCCAAGATCCTTCACTAGCGGAGCAGTTCTTC
>15|TRBJ2-7|TRBV6-1|TRBD2|.
CASRRASGGSYEQYF
TGTGCCAGCAGAAGAGCTAGCGGGGGTTCCTACGAGCAGTACTTC
>14|TRBJ1-3|TRBV2|.|few
CASSAQSSGNTIYF
TGTGCCAGCAGTGCTCAGTCCTCTGGAAACACCATATATTTT
>15|TRBJ2-1|TRBV27|.|few
CASSFRPSSYNEQFF
TGTGCCAGCAGTTTTAGGCCGAGCTCCTACAATGAGCAGTTCTTC
>12|TRBJ1-2|TRBV24-1|.|few
CATSDYSGGYTF
TGTGCCACCAGTGATTATTCGGGTGGCTACACCTTC
>12|TRBJ2-1|TRBV27|.|few
CASSHTRHEQFF
TGTGCCAGCAGTCACACCAGACATGAGCAGTTCTTC
>14|TRBJ1-1|TRBV20-1|.|few
CSARGPRGSTEAFF
TGCAGTGCTAGGGGGCCCAGGGGCAGCACTGAAGCTTTCTTT
>11|TRBJ2-7|TRBV2|.|once
CASSIGLEQYF
TGTGCCAGCAGTATTGGGCTCGAGCAGTACTTC
>15|TRBJ2-6|TRBV2|.|.
CASSKAAAGANVLTF
TGTGCCAGCAGTAAGGCGGCTGCTGGGGCCAACGTCCTGACTTTC
>15|TRBJ1-5|TRBV5-5|.|.
CASSLLWGGNQPQHF
TGTGCCAGCAGCTTATTATGGGGGGGCAATCAGCCCCAGCATTTT
>14|TRBJ1-4|TRBV30|.|.
CAWSGRGTNEKLFF
TGTGCCTGGAGTGGCAGGGGAACTAATGAAAAACTGTTTTTT
>14|TRBJ1-5|TRBV6-2/TRBV6-3|.|.
CASSSGTSYQPQHF
TGTGCCAGCAGCTCCGGGACATCCTATCAGCCCCAGCATTTT
>15|TRBJ1-1|TRBV3-1|.|.
CASSQVSGGNTEAFF
TGTGCCAGCAGCCAAGTGAGTGGAGGGAACACTGAAGCTTTCTTT
>13|TRBJ2-5|TRBV4-2|.|.
CASSHKGGETQYF
TGTGCCAGCAGCCACAAAGGAGGGGAGACCCAGTACTTC
>13|TRBJ2-3|TRBV6-5|TRBD1|few
CAIRDRGTDTQYF
TGTGCCATCCGGGACAGGGGAACAGATACGCAGTATTTT
>14|TRBJ2-1|TRBV12-3/TRBV12-4|TRBD2|.
CASQAGGASGEQFF
TGTGCCAGCCAAGCGGGGGGCGCCTCCGGGGAGCAGTTCTTC
>17|TRBJ2-3|TRBV30|TRBD2|.
CAWRTERLAGNTDTQYF
TGTGCCTGGCGTACCGAGAGACTAGCGGGGAACACAGATACGCAGTATTTT
>16|TRBJ2-7|TRBV18|TRBD2|.
CASSLLTSGSSYEQYF
TGTGCCAGCTCACTGCTGACTAGCGGGAGCTCCTACGAGCAGTACTTC
>11|TRBJ2-1|TRBV7-8|.|.
CASTGQYEQFF
TGTGCCAGCACAGGACAATATGAGCAGTTCTTC